One sample yielded the 16 T cell receptor beta chains listed below, sequenced in a study of T-cell memory formation after mild COVID-19. A single record per CDR3 protein comes from TCRdb applying MiXCR to the 5' RACE reads. The repertoire holds just over 300,000 distinct CDR3 sequences, with roughly 21% as singletons. Sequenced input: PBMCs or a T cell subset sorted from them (not recorded which). The receptor set was obtained from a man between 18 and 35 years old who had mild COVID-19 (a few samples of this study predate the infection). Cell type and time point are not known.

The chain joins TRBV20-1 to TRBJ1-2, with a tentative D call TRBD1 (5 bases). With 3 bases removed from V and 10 bases from J, the gap between germline ends came to 15 bases. Germline CDR1 reads DFQATT; CDR2 reads SNEGSKA (reference sequence). There are 12 residues in the CDR3. In nucleotides, the CDR3 is TGCAGTGCTAGGGAGGACAAGGGAGTCTACACCTTC. Its protein is CSAREDKGVYTF.

This rearrangement joins TRBV6-2 or TRBV6-3 to TRBJ2-5, with unresolved D. Per the germline V gene, CDR1 is MNHEY and CDR2 is SVGEGT. There are 14 residues in the CDR3. V lost 0 bases, J lost 5 bases, and 10 bases lay in between. The chain's CDR3 is CASSYSGGWETQYF. CDR3 nucleotide sequence: TGTGCCAGCAGTTACTCCGGTGGTTGGGAGACCCAGTACTTC.

The genes are TRBV7-9 and TRBJ1-2, with 9 bases fitting TRBD1. The germline CDR1 and CDR2 sequences are SEHNR and FQNEAQ (reference sequence). Unmatched junction bases numbered 9, after V lost 5 bases and J lost 8 bases. The length of the CDR3 is 14 residues. The CDR3 sequence is CASSPRQGVKGYTF. CDR3 nucleotide sequence: TGTGCCAGCAGCCCCCGACAGGGGGTCAAGGGCTACACCTTC.

This chain uses TRBV6-5 with TRBJ1-2, with TRBD1 as a possible D gene (6 bases). The CDR3 extends over 17 amino acids. Germline assignment: CDR1 MNHEY and CDR2 SVGAGI. V shed 6 bases and J shed 6 bases, with 26 bases lying between them. CDR3 bases: TGTGCCAGCAGCATCTCCACTACTTTGGGGGGCTCACATGGCTACACCTTC. Its translation: CASSISTTLGGSHGYTF.

This clonotype has a handful of counts. V and J are TRBV7-3 and TRBJ2-5; 13 bases align to TRBD2. Germline-derived CDR1 and CDR2 are SGHTA and FQGTGA. The CDR3 sequence is 13 residues long. The V and J ends lost 4 bases and 9 bases, in that order; junction bases with no gene match: 2. CDR3 loop: CASSSGLAGAQYF. The CDR3 DNA is TGTGCCAGCAGCTCTGGACTAGCGGGGGCCCAGTACTTC.

The J gene is TRBJ2-3, the V gene TRBV7-2; possibly TRBD1 for D (6 bases). V dropped 3 bases and J dropped 4 bases, with 11 bases sitting between them. This CDR3 has 14 amino acids. Per the germline V gene, CDR1 is SGHTA and CDR2 is FQGNSA. CDR3 protein: CASSLNRVPDTQYF. CDR3 bases: TGTGCCAGCAGCTTGAACAGGGTCCCAGATACGCAGTATTTT.

This clonotype was recorded a few times. CDR3 in amino acids: CASSLASRGEGTQYF. In nucleotides, the CDR3 is TGCGCCAGCAGCTTGGCCAGTCGGGGAGAGGGTACGCAGTATTTT. This chain joins TRBV5-1 and TRBJ2-3; the D gene is possibly TRBD2 (5 bases). This CDR3 has 15 residues. V gave up 0 bases and J gave up 8 bases, with 16 bases separating them. CDR1 and CDR2 from the germline V gene are SGHRS and YFSETQ.

This clonotype turned up a few times. The V gene is TRBV27, the J gene TRBJ1-3; 8 bases are a match to TRBD1. CDR1 is MNHEY and CDR2 is SMNVEV in the germline V gene (reference sequence). The trim removed 7 bases at V and 8 bases at J, leaving 7 bases unmatched. The CDR3 consists of 13 residues. DNA of the CDR3: TGTGCCAGCAACCGGGACAGGCGAGACACCATATATTTT. Translation gives CASNRDRRDTIYF.

This clonotype showed up many times. The chain recombines TRBV5-6 with TRBJ2-6, with 11 bases fitting TRBD2. The CDR3 totals 18 residues. J was trimmed by 0 bases and V by 4 bases; bases with no gene match: 6. CDR1 and CDR2 from the germline V gene are SGHDT and YYEEEE. CDR3 amino acids: CASSPLAGALSGANVLTF. The CDR3 DNA follows: TGTGCCAGCAGCCCACTAGCGGGGGCGCTCTCTGGGGCCAACGTCCTGACTTTC.

This clonotype has just a few counts. The chain combines TRBV27 with TRBJ1-3, with TRBD1 as a possible D gene (5 bases). This CDR3 contains 15 residues. Trimming shortened V by 10 bases and J by 4 bases, and 20 bases separated the two germline ends. CDR1 is MNHEY and CDR2 is SMNVEV in the germline V gene (reference sequence). The CDR3 loop is CATASGRGLGNTIYF. Here the CDR3 DNA reads TGTGCCACAGCCTCAGGGAGAGGGCTCGGAAACACCATATATTTT.

This clonotype was counted a few times. The chain combines TRBV20-1 with TRBJ1-1; D ambiguous. V dropped 0 bases and J dropped 0 bases, with 5 bases sitting between them. The CDR3 has 13 residues. Germline V lookup: CDR1 DFQATT, CDR2 SNEGSKA (reference sequence). Here the CDR3 reads CSAREAVNTEAFF. For the CDR3, the DNA is TGCAGTGCTAGAGAGGCGGTGAACACTGAAGCTTTCTTT.

This chain links TRBV10-3 with TRBJ2-7; 8 positions agree with TRBD1. The length of the CDR3 is 14 residues. CDR1 and CDR2 (germline): ENHRY, SYGVKD. The junction had 6 bases not matched to a gene; V was cut back by 6 bases and J by 2 bases. CDR3 nucleotides: TGTGCCATCAGGGAGGACAGGGTCCCCTACGAGCAGTACTTC. It encodes CAIREDRVPYEQYF.

This clonotype was seen only a few times. This chain links TRBV9 with TRBJ2-7; D gene ambiguous. In germline, CDR1 is SGDLS, CDR2 YYNGEE. Trimming removed 4 bases at V and 6 bases at J, with 14 bases between. CDR3 length: 13 amino acids. In DNA form, the CDR3 reads TGTGCCAGCAGCCCGGCCCTTTGGGGCGAGCAGTACTTC. Amino acid sequence: CASSPALWGEQYF.

This chain links TRBV4-3 with TRBJ1-2; 7 bases match TRBD1. The CDR3 loop spans 13 amino acids. J was trimmed by 4 bases and V by 2 bases; bases with no gene match: 1. In germline, CDR1 is LGHNA, CDR2 YSLEER. The DNA of the CDR3 is TGCGCCAGCAGCCAACAGGGGGTCTATGGCTACACCTTC. Residues: CASSQQGVYGYTF.

V is TRBV29-1 and J is TRBJ2-2; D ambiguous. Trimming shortened V by 1 base and J by 6 bases, and 18 bases separated the two germline ends. CDR1 and CDR2 (germline): SQVTM, ANQGSEA. The CDR3 extends over 16 amino acids. The chain's CDR3 is CSVEAAYVELAGELFF. CDR3 DNA sequence: TGCAGCGTTGAAGCCGCCTATGTCGAACTGGCCGGGGAGCTGTTTTTT.

This rearrangement joins TRBV5-1 to TRBJ2-7; D remains unclear. V was clipped by 4 bases and J by 2 bases, with 13 bases between them. CDR1 and CDR2 (germline): SGHRS, YFSETQ. CDR3 length: 14 amino acids. In DNA, the CDR3 is TGCGCCAGCAGCCCAGGACCAAGCGCCTACGAGCAGTACGTC. It specifies CASSPGPSAYEQYV.